This is a list of T cell receptor beta chains from one sample in a study of T cells in Graves' hyperthyroidism and ophthalmopathy. One entry per CDR3 protein, called by TCRdb with MiXCR from the multiplex PCR reads. Of roughly 500,000 distinct CDR3 sequences in the sample, about half were seen once. Sequencing was carried out using peripheral blood or thyroid tissue (not recorded which). The receptors derive from an adult woman with Graves' disease, either hyperthyroidism or ophthalmopathy (not recorded which). The CDR3 runs from the conserved cysteine through the conserved F or W. The order of the fields is V gene, clone size, J gene, D gene, CDR3 DNA, CDR3 protein. The D gene is left open where the match is weak. Clone size appears in some rows only: once, few, many, or a class for an expanded clone.

TRBV7-3	many	TRBJ2-1	TRBD2	TGTGCCAGCAGCCAAGGACTAGCGGCATACAATGAGCAGTTCTTC	CASSQGLAAYNEQFF
TRBV6-5	.	TRBJ1-6	.	TGTGCCAGCAGTTACTCGGACGGGGACAATTCACCCCTCCACTTT	CASSYSDGDNSPLHF
TRBV11-3	many	TRBJ2-5	.	TGTGCCAGCAGCTTAAGGACCCCCCGAGAGACCCAGTACTTC	CASSLRTPRETQYF
TRBV20-1	many	TRBJ2-7	.	TGCAGTGCTCCAGCTCGCAATGATCAGGGTACCTACGAGCAGTACTTC	CSAPARNDQGTYEQYF
TRBV7-6	.	TRBJ1-6	TRBD1	TGTGCCAGCAGCAAGCGACAGGGCGGCTCACCCCTCCACTTT	CASSKRQGGSPLHF
TRBV6-5	.	TRBJ2-2	.	TGTGCCAGCAGTTACTCCAGGGGGGGCACCGGGGAGCTGTTTTTT	CASSYSRGGTGELFF
TRBV19	.	TRBJ1-3	TRBD1	TGTGCCAGTAGTATTCTCCCTCCGGGACAGGATTTCTCTGGAAACACCATATATTTT	CASSILPPGQDFSGNTIYF
TRBV10-3	few	TRBJ2-5	.	TGTGCCACCCCTGCAGGGTTCCAAGAGACCCAGTACTTC	CATPAGFQETQYF
TRBV20-1	few	TRBJ2-5	.	TGCAGTGCGTTCAGAGGTGGGACCCAGTACTTC	CSAFRGGTQYF
TRBV9	few	TRBJ1-2	TRBD1	TGTGCCAGCAGCGACGGGACAGGGGGTAGAAACACCTTC	CASSDGTGGRNTF
TRBV9	.	TRBJ2-7	.	TGTGCCAGCATGGGCGCCGGGGATGGAGGCTACGAGCAGTACTTC	CASMGAGDGGYEQYF
TRBV30	few	TRBJ1-5	.	TGTGCCTGGGGGCCAATGAATAGCAATCAGCCCCAGCATTTT	CAWGPMNSNQPQHF
TRBV19	few	TRBJ1-2	.	TGTGCCAGTACCGTTACACGAGCTAACTATGGCTACACCTTC	CASTVTRANYGYTF
TRBV27	many	TRBJ2-5	.	TGTGCCAGCAGTTTTCGATACCCCGCCCAGACCCAGTACTTC	CASSFRYPAQTQYF
TRBV5-1	.	TRBJ2-7	.	TGTGCCAGCAGCTTGGTCGCGACTGCGAGTACCTACGAGCAGTACTTC	CASSLVATASTYEQYF
TRBV20-1	.	TRBJ1-1	.	TGCAGTGCTAGGGTTCCCGGGAGCCTACTGGGTACTGAAGCTTTCTTT	CSARVPGSLLGTEAFF
TRBV7-3	many	TRBJ1-1	TRBD1	TGTGCCAGCAGCTTAACAGGGGGCCGCGAGGCTTTCTTT	CASSLTGGREAFF
TRBV7-9	many	TRBJ1-2	TRBD1	TGTGCCAGCAACCCCGGGACAGCTGGGGGCTACACCTTC	CASNPGTAGGYTF
TRBV10-3	.	TRBJ2-5	.	TGTGCCATCAGTGAGGAGGGGAGGAATCGGGAGACCCAGTACTTC	CAISEEGRNRETQYF
TRBV7-6	many	TRBJ1-1	.	TGTGCCAGCAGCCCACGACCGGGGATGAACACTGAAGCTTTCTTT	CASSPRPGMNTEAFF
TRBV5-1	.	TRBJ2-6	.	TGCGCCAGCAGCTGGGGGGACCTGGGGGTGACTGAAGCTTTC	CASSWGDLGVTEAF
TRBV20-1	many	TRBJ2-7	.	TGCAGTGCTAGACCCCCCGGAGATTATCCGTACTTC	CSARPPGDYPYF
TRBV19	many	TRBJ1-1	.	TGTGCCAGTAACCAGGACCTCCTAGGCACTGAAGCTTTCTTT	CASNQDLLGTEAFF
TRBV7-2	once	TRBJ2-7	TRBD1	TGTGCCAGTAGTACACGGGACAGCCACGAGCAGTACTTC	CASSTRDSHEQYF
TRBV7-9	many	TRBJ2-7	.	TGTGCCAGCAGCTTAATTGGCAACCACTACGAGCAGTACTTC	CASSLIGNHYEQYF
TRBV7-9	.	TRBJ2-7	TRBD2	TGTGCCAGCAGCCAAGAGCGGGGGCCCTCCTACGAGCAGTACTTC	CASSQERGPSYEQYF
TRBV29-1	.	TRBJ2-7	TRBD1	TGCAGCGTTGAAGGGGGCGACAGGGGGATCTACGAGCAGTACTTC	CSVEGGDRGIYEQYF
TRBV2	few	TRBJ1-5	.	TGTGCCAGCAGTGAAGCCTGGGGGGCCAATCAGCCCCAGCATTTT	CASSEAWGANQPQHF
TRBV25-1	once	TRBJ1-6	.	TGTGCCAGCAGTGCTCCAAGAGGGGGGCAGGAGAATTCACCCCTCCACTTT	CASSAPRGGQENSPLHF
TRBV2	many	TRBJ2-7	.	TGTGCCAGCAGTGAATCGGCCGAGCAGTACTTC	CASSESAEQYF
TRBV29-1	once	TRBJ1-2	TRBD1	TGCAGCGTTGTCAGACAGGGGGGTGGCTACACCTTC	CSVVRQGGGYTF
TRBV12-3/TRBV12-4	many	TRBJ2-5	TRBD2	TGTGCCAGCAGTTTGTCCTGGGGGGGGGTGAGGCAGACCCAGTACTTC	CASSLSWGGVRQTQYF
TRBV7-8	.	TRBJ2-3	.	TGTGCCAGCAGCGCAGGACCCGAAGGTGCTGATACGCAGTATTTT	CASSAGPEGADTQYF
TRBV12-3/TRBV12-4	.	TRBJ1-4	TRBD1	TGTGCCAGCACTCCAGGGAGGGGGCGTAATTTACTGTTTTTT	CASTPGRGRNLLFF
TRBV29-1	.	TRBJ2-2	.	TGCAGCGTCCGTCTGGGGGCGAACACCGGGGAGCTGTTTTTT	CSVRLGANTGELFF
TRBV11-2	many	TRBJ1-4	.	TGTGCCAGCAGCTTCGACAGGACTAATGAAAAACTGTTTTTT	CASSFDRTNEKLFF
TRBV28	.	TRBJ1-2	.	TGTGCCAGCAGCCAACCGACCGCCTCACGTGGCTACACCTTC	CASSQPTASRGYTF
TRBV7-9	.	TRBJ2-7	.	TGTGCCAGCAGCTCCCGGGACGAGGAGGAGCAGTACTTC	CASSSRDEEEQYF
TRBV11-2	many	TRBJ1-2	.	TGTGCCAGCTGGGGGTTAGGAGGGAATGGCTACACCTTC	CASWGLGGNGYTF
TRBV10-2	few	TRBJ1-1	.	TGCGCCAGCAAAGACGAGGGGCGGTCTACCATGAACACTGAAGCTTTCTTT	CASKDEGRSTMNTEAFF
TRBV4-1	many	TRBJ1-1	.	TGCGCCAGCAGCCCCGCGACTGGAAGGGTAGGTGAAGCTTTCTTT	CASSPATGRVGEAFF
TRBV5-1	.	TRBJ1-6	TRBD1	TGTGCCAGCAGCTTAAGACAGGGAGGAGGCTATAATTCACCCCTCCACTTT	CASSLRQGGGYNSPLHF
TRBV12-3/TRBV12-4	many	TRBJ1-4	.	TGTGCCAGCAGGGGCACTTTAAATGAAAAACTGTTTTTT	CASRGTLNEKLFF
TRBV19	.	TRBJ1-2	TRBD1	TGTGCCAGTAGTCCGGCCCAACAGGGGCGAGGCTACACCTTC	CASSPAQQGRGYTF
TRBV7-9	.	TRBJ2-7	TRBD1	TGTGCCAGCAGCCCGTCTAGGGGACAGGGCTCCTACGAGCAGTACTTC	CASSPSRGQGSYEQYF
TRBV6-5	once	TRBJ1-2	TRBD1	TGTGCCAGCAGTTACCGGGACAGGGCGCATGGCTACACCTTC	CASSYRDRAHGYTF
TRBV25-1	few	TRBJ2-7	.	TGTGCCAGCAGCTTGGAAGGGGGGGTCTACGAGCAGTACTTC	CASSLEGGVYEQYF
TRBV2	many	TRBJ1-2	.	TGTGCCAGCAGTGTGTACGGAACTAACTATGGCTACACCTTC	CASSVYGTNYGYTF
TRBV5-1	many	TRBJ2-7	.	TGCGCCAGCAGCTTGGCCTCTGGACGGACCTACGAGCAGTACTTC	CASSLASGRTYEQYF